Sequencing of this T cell receptor beta chain was carried out in a study of cytomegalovirus exposure and HLA in healthy donors. Study-level findings and limits: 150 or so TCR beta chains were listed as cytomegalovirus-associated.

Comment on this clone: No antigen is known for it.

Primers for the PCR totalled 60 Vbeta and 13 Jbeta. The assay was immunoSEQ multiplex PCR, and TCRdb's table has in-frame clones only and misses some. The sample lists under 200,000 clones; around 79% were seen once. V lost 4 bases to trimming and J lost 5 bases; unmatched junction nucleotides: 4. The CDR3 runs to 15 residues. CDR1 SGHTA and CDR2 FQGNSA come from the germline V gene. There were likely unrecorded immune exposures, though donors were nominally healthy when sampled. The TCR comes from a woman between 35 and 50 years old in good health and CMV-seropositive. The sequencing input was PBMCs. The chain links TRBV7-2 to TRBJ2-2, with 10 bases lining up with TRBD2. The CDR3 region has the DNA TGTGCCAGCAGCTCTAGGGGACTAGCGACCGGGGAGCTGTTTTTT. It codes for CASSSRGLATGELFF.